This T cell receptor beta chain was observed in a study of blood T cell repertoires in COVID-19. CDR3 length: 18 amino acids. Trimming took 1 base from V and 4 from J, leaving 20 bases between them. Germline values: CDR1 LGHNA, CDR2 YNFKEQ. The study recruited people aged roughly 18 to 100 years across more than 20 US areas. Cohorts were assigned according to the clinical history that participants reported. How the authors handled the data: Scientists estimated how many nucleated cells there were by amplifying reference gene primers. Measured with immunoSEQ multiplex PCR; TCRdb has only the in-frame clones, and not every one. V and J calls and clone size are copied from that table; D and trimming were computed from the DNA. The profile shows about 310,000 clones, nearly 90% of them singletons.

The specimen sequenced was PBMCs or T cells enriched from blood (not recorded which). The chain couples TRBV4-2 to TRBJ1-3; D is unresolved. This TCR derives from a woman aged 18-35 years with acute COVID-19. The CDR3 sequence: CASSQVGISTGFGNTIYF. CDR3 in DNA: TGTGCCAGCAGCCAAGTAGGGATAAGTACGGGGTTCGGAAACACCATATATTTT.